Listed below are T cell receptor beta chains from one sample, sequenced in a study of T-cell memory formation after mild COVID-19. MiXCR, applied by TCRdb to the 5' RACE reads, yields one record per CDR3 protein. The sample has nearly 110,000 distinct CDR3 sequences; 14% are singletons. Input material: PBMCs or a T cell subset sorted from them (not recorded which). These receptors came from a man between 18 and 35 years old who had mild COVID-19 (a few samples of this study predate the infection). Cell type and time point are not known. Each CDR3 is given with its conserved first and last residue. D genes are given only for firm matches. Some rows have no size entry. The others give once, few or many, or a class for an expanded clone.

CDR3nt: TGTGCCAGCAGCACAGGGGCCGGAGGACGTTACAATGAGCAGTTCTTC
CDR3aa: CASSTGAGGRYNEQFF
v_gene: TRBV7-9
j_gene: TRBJ2-1
abundance: .
d_gene: TRBD1

CDR3nt: TGTGCCAGCAGTGGGCGGGAGTACTACCAAGAGACCCAGTACTTC
CDR3aa: CASSGREYYQETQYF
v_gene: TRBV6-2/TRBV6-3
j_gene: TRBJ2-5
abundance: .
d_gene: TRBD2

CDR3nt: TGTGCCAGCAGCTTAGCGATTGGACAGAGCAATCAGCCCCAGCATTTT
CDR3aa: CASSLAIGQSNQPQHF
v_gene: TRBV7-9
j_gene: TRBJ1-5
abundance: few
d_gene: .

CDR3nt: TGTGCCAGCAGTTTGGCTGGGGGGGGTTCAGCCTATGGCTACACCTTC
CDR3aa: CASSLAGGGSAYGYTF
v_gene: TRBV27
j_gene: TRBJ1-2
abundance: .
d_gene: .

CDR3nt: TGCGCCAGCAGCTTGGAGGGATTCATCACAGATACGCAGTATTTT
CDR3aa: CASSLEGFITDTQYF
v_gene: TRBV5-1
j_gene: TRBJ2-3
abundance: many
d_gene: .

CDR3nt: TGTGCCAGCAGTTTTCCGGGGGGCTATGGCTACACCTTC
CDR3aa: CASSFPGGYGYTF
v_gene: TRBV27
j_gene: TRBJ1-2
abundance: .
d_gene: .

CDR3nt: TGTGCCATCAGTGAGTCGAAACCGACAGATACGCAGTATTTT
CDR3aa: CAISESKPTDTQYF
v_gene: TRBV10-3
j_gene: TRBJ2-3
abundance: few
d_gene: .

CDR3nt: TGTGCCAGCAGCTCAGGACAGGGGAGCTCCTACGAGCAGTACTTC
CDR3aa: CASSSGQGSSYEQYF
v_gene: TRBV7-7
j_gene: TRBJ2-7
abundance: many
d_gene: TRBD1

CDR3nt: TGTGCCAGCAGCTCCCCTAGCGGGGGGGGAACAGATACGCAGTATTTT
CDR3aa: CASSSPSGGGTDTQYF
v_gene: TRBV7-3
j_gene: TRBJ2-3
abundance: .
d_gene: TRBD2

CDR3nt: TGTGCCAGCAGCTTCCGGACTAGCGGGGACTCCTACAATGAGCAGTTCTTC
CDR3aa: CASSFRTSGDSYNEQFF
v_gene: TRBV7-9
j_gene: TRBJ2-1
abundance: .
d_gene: TRBD2